This paragraph covers one T cell receptor beta chain sequence. What it recognizes is unknown. This entry comes from a study of glioma-infiltrating T cells. Study results and caveats: Gliomas, especially low-grade, showed above-expected tissue-blood divergence; non-neoplastic patients showed below. Very few CDR3 sequences were shared between tissue and blood.

CDR3 length: 16 residues. V dropped 4 bases and J dropped 4; count of bases not matched to a gene: 12. Using RNA template, CDR3s of TCR alpha and beta were amplified with iRepertoire arm-PCR. Input was roughly 95-400 ng of tissue mRNA or PBMC total RNA. TCRdb reprocessed the multiplex PCR reads via MiXCR and lists one record per CDR3 protein. The table lists 16,000 or so distinct CDR3 sequences, 55% to 70% of them singletons, with 42% in the top ten. Sequencing input: glioma tissue, nonneoplastic brain tissue, or PBMCs (not recorded which). The sequence came from a human donor with low-grade glioma or glioblastoma, undergoing nonglioma brain surgery, or in good health (not recorded which). The chain recombines TRBV5-7 with TRBJ2-7; 9 nucleotides match TRBD1. TRBV5-7 is identified as an open reading frame with a role that is uncertain. The chain's CDR3 is CASSLGQGGGYYEQYF. The CDR3 DNA reads as TGTGCCAGCAGCCTGGGACAGGGAGGAGGATATTACGAGCAGTACTTC.